This T cell receptor (beta chain) originates from a study of T cells in Graves' hyperthyroidism and ophthalmopathy. Study-wide background: Blood from the periphery was taken at initial diagnosis, before any treatment.

PBMCs were obtained from about 10 ml fresh peripheral blood. Study-wide results and caveats: Ophthalmopathy was distinguished from stable hyperthyroidism by 13 V-J signatures. Ophthalmopathy prediction by the model preceded onset by a median roughly 6 months.

After removal of 3 bases from V and 4 bases from J, the junction contained 10 bases not matched to a gene. Germline V gene sequence: CDR1 LGHDT, CDR2 YNNKEL (reference sequence). The CDR3 consists of 16 residues. RNA transcripts provided the source from which TCR beta CDR3 regions were amplified. When the TCR CDR3 underwent first-round RT-PCR, the HTBI primer set was used. TCRdb re-derived calls from the multiplex PCR reads in MiXCR, one entry per CDR3 protein. The sample contains around 690,000 distinct CDR3 sequences, 15% to 20% of which appear only once. About this clonotype itself: What it binds is not known.

The specimen was blood. The chain has TRBV3-1 and TRBJ2-7, with TRBD1 identical over 9 bases. The TCR sequence derives from a man aged 50-60 years with Graves' hyperthyroidism. The CDR3 bases are TGTGCCAGCAGCCACAGAAGACAGGGGGTATGGTACGAGCAGTACTTC. It specifies CASSHRRQGVWYEQYF.